The 21 T cell receptor beta chains given below trace back to one sample, sequenced in a study of OX40 agonist ivuxolimab in advanced cancers. Clones were read by immunoSEQ multiplex PCR, and TCRdb kept only the in-frame ones, dropping some. The sample carries approximately 70,000 clones, just over 90% recorded once. Material: CD4+ or CD8+ T cells sorted from blood, obtained in a trial of the OX40 agonist ivuxolimab. The receptors stem from an adult with an advanced solid tumor such as melanoma, head and neck, liver or kidney cancer.

The chain employs TRBV5-3 and TRBJ2-2, with 10 bases aligning to TRBD1. TRBV5-3 is known as an ORF, though its function is uncertain. This CDR3 region has 17 residues. With 2 bases clipped from V and 0 bases from J, the junction kept 4 bases outside the gene matches. CDR3 sequence (DNA): TGTGCCAGAAGCTTCGACAGGGGGCAATCGAACACCGGGGAGCTGTTTTTT. Its translation is CARSFDRGQSNTGELFF.

V usage is TRBV10-2 and J usage is TRBJ2-7; 12 bases match TRBD2. Germline V lookup: CDR1 WSHSY, CDR2 SAAADI. CDR3 length: 15 amino acids. V was clipped by 3 bases and J by 2 bases; unmatched bases: 2. CDR3 coding DNA: TGCGCCAGCAGTGACGGGACTAGCGGGCCCTACGAGCAGTACTTC. Amino acids: CASSDGTSGPYEQYF.

The chain is built from TRBV13 and TRBJ2-3; 7 bases line up with TRBD2. V lost 7 bases and J lost 2; bases outside the gene matches: 12. From germline, CDR1 is PRHDT and CDR2 FYEKMQ (reference sequence). The CDR3 loop spans 16 amino acids. CDR3 amino acids: CASNPGAGVDTDTQYF. DNA of the CDR3: TGTGCCAGCAACCCTGGCGCGGGAGTCGACACAGATACGCAGTATTTT.

This rearrangement joins TRBV19 to TRBJ1-1; D is undetermined. V lost 6 bases and J 4 bases, leaving 9 bases between the germline ends. The germline V gene has CDR1 LNHDA and CDR2 SQIVND (reference sequence). The CDR3 loop spans 12 amino acids. CDR3 sequence reads: CASRPGATEAFF. CDR3 nucleotide sequence: TGTGCCAGTAGGCCGGGAGCCACTGAAGCTTTCTTT.

Concerning this clone itself: The sample holds other DNA sequences that translate to the same CDR3. This rearrangement joins TRBV19 to TRBJ2-1; D ambiguous. This CDR3 has 15 residues. Germline V lookup: CDR1 LNHDA, CDR2 SQIVND (reference sequence). Between the trimmed V and J ends, which lost 3 bases and 0 bases, there was a span of 9 bases. The CDR3 region has the DNA TGTGCCAGTAGTATTGCGACACGCTCCTACAATGAGCAGTTCTTC. It codes for CASSIATRSYNEQFF.

This clone was picked up a small number of times. The J gene is TRBJ1-1, the V gene TRBV28; 11 bases are shared with TRBD1. This CDR3 has 14 residues. Germline-derived CDR1 and CDR2 are MDHEN and SYDVKM. With V trimmed by 2 bases and J by 5 bases, 1 base remained unmatched. In DNA, the CDR3 is TGTGCCAGCAGTTTAGGACAGGGGGCAACTGAAGCTTTCTTT. This encodes CASSLGQGATEAFF.

The chain couples TRBV6-9 to TRBJ2-1; D is unresolved. Germline V CDR1 and CDR2: MNHGY, SVAAGI. The CDR3 spans 14 residues. Between the trimmed V and J ends, which lost 5 bases and 7 bases, there was a span of 15 bases. The CDR3 loop reads CASSESEELNEQFF. The CDR3 DNA is TGTGCCAGCAGTGAATCGGAAGAGTTAAATGAGCAGTTCTTC.

The CDR3 sequence is CASSLLGTNEKLFF. As DNA, the CDR3 is TGTGCCAGCAGTTTACTGGGGACTAATGAAAAACTGTTTTTT. This rearrangement joins TRBV27 to TRBJ1-4, with D uncertain. V was clipped by 2 bases and J by 2 bases, with 6 bases between them. Germline-derived CDR1 and CDR2 are MNHEY and SMNVEV (reference sequence). This CDR3 has 14 residues.

This clone has a handful of counts. CDR3 amino acids: CASSPEAFGSYEQYF. CDR3 nucleotide sequence: TGCGCCAGCAGCCCGGAGGCCTTCGGCTCCTACGAGCAGTACTTC. This chain connects TRBV5-1 to TRBJ2-7, with D tentatively TRBD2 (5 bases). The V gene's germline CDR1 is SGHRS and CDR2 YFSETQ. The CDR3 is 15 amino acids. The V and J ends lost 4 bases and 0 bases respectively, with 14 bases between them.

This chain uses TRBV27 with TRBJ2-7, with 12 bases matching TRBD1. Germline V gene data show CDR1 as MNHEY and CDR2 as SMNVEV (reference sequence). The V and J ends lost 0 bases and 2 bases, in that order; junction bases with no gene match: 2. This CDR3 region has 16 residues. The CDR3 region is CASSLSGDRGPYEQYF. In nucleotides, the CDR3 is TGTGCCAGCAGTTTATCGGGGGACAGGGGGCCCTACGAGCAGTACTTC.

J is TRBJ2-1 and V is TRBV5-6; the D gene is possibly TRBD1 (5 bases). This CDR3 has 12 residues. Deletions cut 4 bases from V and 12 bases from J, with 14 bases between. Per germline, CDR1 SGHDT and CDR2 YYEEEE. The CDR3 here is CASSLSPDTQFF. CDR3 DNA: TGTGCCAGCAGCCTGTCCCCGGACACGCAGTTCTTC.

This chain links TRBV5-1 with TRBJ2-1, with D maybe TRBD2 (6 bases). CDR3 length: 16 amino acids. Per the germline V gene, CDR1 is SGHRS and CDR2 is YFSETQ. The V end lost 2 bases, the J end lost 6 bases, and 18 bases lay between the germline ends. CDR3 sequence (DNA): TGCGCCAGCAGCTTTCCCACGACTAGAGACTCCAATGAGCAGTTCTTC. Its protein is CASSFPTTRDSNEQFF.

This sequence joins TRBV2 and TRBJ2-7; 8 bases map to TRBD1. The germline CDR1 and CDR2 sequences are SNHLY and FYNNEI. CDR3 length: 14 amino acids. V was clipped by 3 bases and J by 4 bases; unmatched bases: 5. CDR3: CASSDRTGSYEQYF. The CDR3 DNA reads as TGTGCCAGCAGTGATAGGACAGGGTCTTACGAGCAGTACTTC.

J is TRBJ2-7 and V is TRBV7-6, with D unresolved. The CDR3 has 13 residues. V was pared by 5 bases and J by 5 bases, with 13 bases between. Germline loops: CDR1 SGHVS, CDR2 FNYEAQ. The CDR3 DNA follows: TGTGCCAGCAGCGATTTAGACGGAGACGAGCAGTACTTC. Translation: CASSDLDGDEQYF. Full variable domain (rest looked up from reference TRBV7-6 and TRBJ2-7): GAGVSQSPRYKVTKRGQDVALRCDPISGHVSLYWYRQALGQGPEFLTYFNYEAQQDKSGLPNDRFSAERPEGSISTLTIQRTEQRDSAMYRCASSDLDGDEQYFGPGTRLTVT.

The chain employs TRBV4-3 and TRBJ1-2; D not certain. Trimming pared 3 bases from V and 4 bases from J, leaving 15 bases between. Germline V gives CDR1 LGHNA, CDR2 YSLEER. The CDR3 length is 15 residues. The CDR3 sequence: CASSQGKWNSYGYTF. CDR3 sequence (DNA): TGCGCCAGCAGCCAGGGGAAATGGAACAGCTATGGCTACACCTTC.

The CDR3 region is CASSPRQGMNTEAFF. The CDR3 DNA is TGTGCCAGCAGCCCCCGACAGGGTATGAACACTGAAGCTTTCTTT. This chain connects TRBV7-6 to TRBJ1-1; 7 bases agree with TRBD1. The CDR3 length is 15 residues. J lost 0 bases, V lost 5 bases, and 6 bases had no gene match. The germline V gene has CDR1 SGHVS and CDR2 FNYEAQ.

The chain has TRBV4-1 and TRBJ1-6, with TRBD1 matching 7 bases. The V segment lost 4 bases and the J segment 5 bases; nucleotides outside the gene matches: 2. The V gene's germline CDR1 is MGHRA and CDR2 YSYEKL. CDR3 length: 14 residues. DNA of the CDR3: TGCGCCAGCAGCCCCGGACAGGATAATTCACCCCTCCACTTT. Translation gives CASSPGQDNSPLHF.

This clone was counted a single time. The J gene is TRBJ1-1, the V gene TRBV19, with 10 bases fitting TRBD1. Germline CDR1 LNHDA, CDR2 SQIVND (reference sequence). The CDR3 is 13 amino acids. V was clipped by 6 bases and J by 2 bases; unmatched bases: 0. CDR3 DNA: TGTGCCAGTAGGACAGGGGGCAACACTGAAGCTTTCTTT. This codes for CASRTGGNTEAFF.

This sequence joins TRBV11-2 and TRBJ2-7; D gene unclear. The V gene lost 2 bases and the J gene lost 2 bases, with 16 bases spanning the gap. The germline CDR1 and CDR2 sequences are SGHAT and FQNNGV. This CDR3 is 16 amino acids long. CDR3 sequence (DNA): TGTGCCAGCAGCTTAACCATCTACCAAACAACCTACGAGCAGTACTTC. Its protein is CASSLTIYQTTYEQYF.

This sequence joins TRBV5-4 and TRBJ2-2, with a possible D match to TRBD2 (6 bases). Trimming took 9 bases from V and 5 from J, leaving 14 bases between them. Germline assignment: CDR1 SGHNT and CDR2 YYREEE (reference sequence). This CDR3 has 13 amino acids. The CDR3 loop is CATLPGVTGELFF. The DNA for the CDR3 is TGTGCCACACTCCCGGGAGTGACCGGGGAGCTGTTTTTT.

The chain employs TRBV28 and TRBJ1-4; D is undetermined. V lost 8 bases, J lost 6 bases, and 10 bases lay in between. The germline V gene encodes CDR1 MDHEN and CDR2 SYDVKM. The CDR3 is 12 residues long. As DNA, the CDR3 is TGTGCCAGCGGTTCTGAATATGAAAAACTGTTTTTT. It yields the protein CASGSEYEKLFF.